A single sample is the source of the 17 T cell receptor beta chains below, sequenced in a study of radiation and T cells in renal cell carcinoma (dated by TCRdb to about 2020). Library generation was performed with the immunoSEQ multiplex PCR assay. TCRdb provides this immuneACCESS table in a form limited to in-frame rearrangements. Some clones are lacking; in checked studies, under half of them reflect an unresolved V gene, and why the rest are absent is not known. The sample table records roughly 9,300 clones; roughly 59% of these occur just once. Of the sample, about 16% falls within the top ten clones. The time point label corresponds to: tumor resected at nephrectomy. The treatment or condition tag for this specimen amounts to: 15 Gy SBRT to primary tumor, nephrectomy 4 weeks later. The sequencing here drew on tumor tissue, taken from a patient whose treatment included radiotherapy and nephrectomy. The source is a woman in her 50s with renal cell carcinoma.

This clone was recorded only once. CDR3 sequence reads: CASSVPPGGSYNEQFF. CDR3 DNA sequence: TGTGCCAGTAGTGTGCCTCCAGGGGGCTCCTACAATGAGCAGTTCTTC. The gene calls are TRBV19 and TRBJ2-1, with 7 bases lining up with TRBD1. V shed 5 bases and J 0 bases; nucleotides not matched to a gene: 7. Germline CDR1 and CDR2: LNHDA and SQIVND (reference sequence). The CDR3 runs 16 residues.

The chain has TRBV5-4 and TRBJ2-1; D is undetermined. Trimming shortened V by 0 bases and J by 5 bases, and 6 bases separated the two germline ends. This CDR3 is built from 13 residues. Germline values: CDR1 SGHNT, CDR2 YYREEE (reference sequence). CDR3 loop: CASSLEGDNEQFF. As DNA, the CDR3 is TGTGCCAGCAGCTTGGAAGGAGACAATGAGCAGTTCTTC. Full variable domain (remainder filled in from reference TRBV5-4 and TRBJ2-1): ETGVTQSPTHLIKTRGQQVTLRCSSQSGHNTVSWYQQALGQGPQFIFQYYREEENGRGNFPPRFSGLQFPNYSSELNVNALELDDSALYLCASSLEGDNEQFFGPGTRLTVL.

This chain's CDR3 is CAWGSNSPLHF. CDR3 nucleotides: TGTGCCTGGGGCAGCAATTCACCCCTCCACTTT. The chain combines TRBV30 with TRBJ1-6, with no clear D. V shed 5 bases and J shed 7 bases, with 6 bases lying between them. Germline values: CDR1 GTSNPN, CDR2 SVGIG (reference sequence). CDR3 size: 11 residues.

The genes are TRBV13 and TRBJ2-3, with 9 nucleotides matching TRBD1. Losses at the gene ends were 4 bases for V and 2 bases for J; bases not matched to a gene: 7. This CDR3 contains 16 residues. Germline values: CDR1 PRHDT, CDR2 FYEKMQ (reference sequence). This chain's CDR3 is CASSSRDRETTDTQYF. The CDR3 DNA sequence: TGTGCCAGCAGCTCAAGGGACAGGGAGACCACAGATACGCAGTATTTT.

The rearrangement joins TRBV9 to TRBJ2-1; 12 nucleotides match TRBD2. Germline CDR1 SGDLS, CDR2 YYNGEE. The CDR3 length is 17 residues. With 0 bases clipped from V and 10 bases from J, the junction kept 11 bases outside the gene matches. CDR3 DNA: TGTGCCAGCAGCGTAGTGATACTAGCGGGAGGCACGGGGGAGCAGTTCTTC. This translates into CASSVVILAGGTGEQFF. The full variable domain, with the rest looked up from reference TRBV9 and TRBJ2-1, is DSGVTQTPKHLITATGQRVTLRCSPRSGDLSVYWYQQSLDQGLQFLIQYYNGEERAKGNILERFSAQQFPDLHSELNLSSLELGDSALYFCASSVVILAGGTGEQFFGPGTRLTVL.

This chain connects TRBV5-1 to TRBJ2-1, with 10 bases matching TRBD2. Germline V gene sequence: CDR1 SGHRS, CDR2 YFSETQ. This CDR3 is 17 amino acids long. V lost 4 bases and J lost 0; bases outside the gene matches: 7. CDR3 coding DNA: TGCGCCAGCAGCCCCACCCCTAGCGGGAGCTCCTACAATGAGCAGTTCTTC. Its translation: CASSPTPSGSSYNEQFF. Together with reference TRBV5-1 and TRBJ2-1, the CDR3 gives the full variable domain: KAGVTQTPRYLIKTRGQQVTLSCSPISGHRSVSWYQQTPGQGLQFLFEYFSETQRNKGNFPGRFSGRQFSNSRSEMNVSTLELGDSALYLCASSPTPSGSSYNEQFFGPGTRLTVL.

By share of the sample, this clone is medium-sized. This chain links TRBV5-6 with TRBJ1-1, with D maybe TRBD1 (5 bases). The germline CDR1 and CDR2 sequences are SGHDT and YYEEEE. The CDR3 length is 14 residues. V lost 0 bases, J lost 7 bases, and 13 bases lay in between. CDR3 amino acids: CASSLGGTEYEAFF. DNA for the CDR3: TGTGCCAGCAGCTTGGGCGGGACGGAGTATGAAGCTTTCTTT.

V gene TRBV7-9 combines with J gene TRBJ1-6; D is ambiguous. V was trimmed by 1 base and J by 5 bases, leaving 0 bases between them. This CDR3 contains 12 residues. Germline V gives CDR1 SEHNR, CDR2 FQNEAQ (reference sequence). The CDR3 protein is CASSLDNSPLHF. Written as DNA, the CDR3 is TGTGCCAGCAGCTTAGATAATTCACCCCTCCACTTT.

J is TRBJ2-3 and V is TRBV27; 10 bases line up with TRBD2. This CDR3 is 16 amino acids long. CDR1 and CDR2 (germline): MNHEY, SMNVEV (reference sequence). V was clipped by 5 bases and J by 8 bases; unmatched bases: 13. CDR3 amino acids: CASSLMSLAGVGTQYF. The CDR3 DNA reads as TGTGCCAGCAGTCTCATGTCGCTAGCGGGAGTCGGTACGCAGTATTTT.

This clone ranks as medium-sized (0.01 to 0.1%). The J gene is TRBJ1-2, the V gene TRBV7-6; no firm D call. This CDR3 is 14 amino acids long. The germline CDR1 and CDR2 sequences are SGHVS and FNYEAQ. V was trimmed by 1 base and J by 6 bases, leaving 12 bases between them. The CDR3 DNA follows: TGTGCCAGCAGCTTAGTGGGGATGGGTGATGGCTACACCTTC. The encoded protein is CASSLVGMGDGYTF.

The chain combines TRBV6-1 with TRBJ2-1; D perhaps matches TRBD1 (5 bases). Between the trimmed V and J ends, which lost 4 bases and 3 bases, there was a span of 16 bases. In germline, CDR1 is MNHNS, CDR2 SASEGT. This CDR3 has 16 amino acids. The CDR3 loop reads CASSVPERGSYNEQFF. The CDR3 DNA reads TGTGCCAGCAGTGTCCCCGAAAGGGGAAGCTACAATGAGCAGTTCTTC.

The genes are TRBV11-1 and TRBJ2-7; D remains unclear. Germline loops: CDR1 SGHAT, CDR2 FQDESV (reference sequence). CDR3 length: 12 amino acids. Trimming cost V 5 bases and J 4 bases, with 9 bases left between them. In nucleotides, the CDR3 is TGTGCCAGCAGCCCGAGAAGGTACGAGCAGTACTTC. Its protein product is CASSPRRYEQYF.

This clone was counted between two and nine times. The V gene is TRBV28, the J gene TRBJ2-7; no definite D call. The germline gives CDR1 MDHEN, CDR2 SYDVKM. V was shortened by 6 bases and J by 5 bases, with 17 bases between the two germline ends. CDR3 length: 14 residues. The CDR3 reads CASSSKKGFHEQYF. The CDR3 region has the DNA TGTGCCAGCAGCTCAAAAAAGGGCTTCCACGAGCAGTACTTC.

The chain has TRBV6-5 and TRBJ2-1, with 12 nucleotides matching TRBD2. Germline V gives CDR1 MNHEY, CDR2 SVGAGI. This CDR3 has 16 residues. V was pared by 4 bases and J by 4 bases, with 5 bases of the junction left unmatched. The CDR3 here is CASSSTSGGPYNEQFF. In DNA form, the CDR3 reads TGTGCCAGCAGTTCGACTAGCGGGGGACCTTACAATGAGCAGTTCTTC.

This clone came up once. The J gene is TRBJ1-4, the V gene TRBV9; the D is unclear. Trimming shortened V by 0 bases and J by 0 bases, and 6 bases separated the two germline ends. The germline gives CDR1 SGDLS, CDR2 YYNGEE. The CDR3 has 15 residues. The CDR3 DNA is TGTGCCAGCAGCGTAGGAGGGTCAACTAATGAAAAACTGTTTTTT. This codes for CASSVGGSTNEKLFF.

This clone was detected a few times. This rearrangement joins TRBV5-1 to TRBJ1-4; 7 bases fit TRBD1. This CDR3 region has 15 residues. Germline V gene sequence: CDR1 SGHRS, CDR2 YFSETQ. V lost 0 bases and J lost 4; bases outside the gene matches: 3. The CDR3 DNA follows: TGCGCCAGCAGCTTGGGGGACAGTAATAATGAAAAACTGTTTTTT. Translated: CASSLGDSNNEKLFF.

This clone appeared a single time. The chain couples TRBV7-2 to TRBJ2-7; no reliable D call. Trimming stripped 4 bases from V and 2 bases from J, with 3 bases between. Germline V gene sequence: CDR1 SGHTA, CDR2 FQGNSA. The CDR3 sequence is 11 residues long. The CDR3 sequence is CASSSTYEQYF. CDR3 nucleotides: TGTGCCAGCAGCTCCACCTACGAGCAGTACTTC.